This TCR beta chain was captured by sequencing in a study of T-cell reconstitution after alpha-beta-depleted transplantation in children (dated by TCRdb to the mid-2010s). In the study overall: T-cell immune reconstitution after TCRalphabeta/CD19-depleted allogeneic hematopoietic cell transplantation in children was quantitatively tracked in the study by means of TCR repertoire profiling.

Reading the label with the study, this specimen's treatment or condition is: allogeneic hematopoietic cell transplantation with graft depleted of TCRalphabeta T cells and CD19 B cells. Transplant recipients were children who received TCRalphabeta/CD19-depleted allogeneic hematopoietic cell grafts. This clonotype was picked up many times. This receptor's antigen is unknown. Base quality data are lacking; no much larger clone is found one base away. Library construction relied on PCR. Sequencing was carried out with an Illumina HiSeq 2500. TCR library preparation used molecular barcoding, with unique molecular identifiers applied to normalize quantification of the TCRbeta repertoire. TCRdb ran its own pipeline on the public reads, namely fastp trimming at Q25 and MiXCR clone calling, and kept in-frame beta chains. Rows merge per CDR3 protein into single entries with the most common DNA and genes. The sample table lists roughly 180,000 distinct CDR3 sequences, over 8.5% of them with a count of one. Approximately 13% of the sample is held by the ten biggest clonotypes.

Trimming accounts for 3 bases at V and 6 bases at J, while the number of junction bases matched to no gene is 5. The germline V gene provides CDR1 ENHRY and CDR2 SYGVKD. Including cysteine and phenylalanine, the CDR3 has 15 amino acids. The only DNA kept is the CDR3, 45 bases in frame from the first base. The paper's findings and limits, for the study overall: The apparently early alphabetaT-cell count recovery about two months after transplant was reportedly dependent on only several hundred rapidly expanded clones derived from non-depleted graft cells. Over the following months the frequencies of hyperexpanded clones went down, and after one year T-cell counts and TCRbeta diversity were mostly credited to newly produced T cells. The high TCRbeta diversity at day 60 in some patients was ascribed to recipient T cells and intrathymic progenitors that had survived conditioning.

The sequencing used PBMCs, collected before TCRalphabeta/CD19-depleted stem cell transplant. The sequence came from a boy between 2 and 10 years old with acute myeloid leukemia, due to receive a stem cell transplant. The chain joins TRBV10-3 to TRBJ2-3, with 11 bases in between that match TRBD2. The nucleotide sequence is TGTGCCATCAGTGATAGCGGGGGGGCATCGGATACGCAGTATTTT. This yields the protein CAISDSGGASDTQYF.